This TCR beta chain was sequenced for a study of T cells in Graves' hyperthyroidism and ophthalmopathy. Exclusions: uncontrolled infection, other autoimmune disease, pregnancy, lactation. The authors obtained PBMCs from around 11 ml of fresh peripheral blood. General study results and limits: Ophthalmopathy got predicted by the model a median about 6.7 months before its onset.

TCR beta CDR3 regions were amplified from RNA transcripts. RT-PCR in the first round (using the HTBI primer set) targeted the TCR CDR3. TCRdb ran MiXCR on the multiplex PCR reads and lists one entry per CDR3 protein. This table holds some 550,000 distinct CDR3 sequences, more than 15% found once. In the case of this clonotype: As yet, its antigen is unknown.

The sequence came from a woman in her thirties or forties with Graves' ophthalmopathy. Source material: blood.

The CDR3 reads CASSAYSGTTADTQYF. The CDR3 DNA reads TGTGCCAGCAGCGCGTACTCCGGGACAACGGCAGATACGCAGTATTTT. The chain links TRBV9 to TRBJ2-3, with TRBD1 as a possible D gene (6 bases). The CDR3 runs to 16 residues. CDR1 SGDLS and CDR2 YYNGEE come from the germline V gene. Trimming pared 3 bases from V and 4 bases from J, leaving 18 bases between.